This is a list of T cell receptor beta chains from one sample in a study of shared clonotypes between healthy human individuals. Some clones are missing from TCRdb's copy, which holds only in-frame ones; the method was immunoSEQ multiplex PCR. Found here are about 120,000 clones, around 65% of them singletons; the top ten hold 24%. The material sequenced was memory CD8+ T cells sorted from blood. The receptors derive from a woman in her thirties in good health. The CDR3 runs from the conserved cysteine through the conserved F or W. Each record gives: V gene, clone size, J gene, D gene, CDR3 protein, CDR3 DNA. A D gene is named only where the DNA matches it firmly. Clone size is not always given. Where it is, it says once, few, many or a class for expanded clones.

TRBV27	.	TRBJ2-7	.	CASSLHRVSFYEQYF	TGTGCCAGCAGTTTACACAGGGTTTCATTCTACGAGCAGTACTTC
TRBV4-1	once	TRBJ2-3	.	CASSLEGGFSGTDTQYF	TGCGCCAGCAGCCTAGAAGGGGGATTTTCTGGGACAGATACGCAGTATTTT
TRBV11-2	medium-sized	TRBJ1-1	TRBD1	CASSLGQGEAFF	TGTGCCAGCAGCTTGGGACAGGGGGAAGCTTTCTTT
TRBV4-2	medium-sized	TRBJ1-2	.	CASSNRLGLPMDGYTF	TGTGCCAGCAGCAACCGTTTGGGACTCCCAATGGATGGCTACACCTTC
TRBV19	.	TRBJ1-3	.	CASTGGFSGNTIYF	TGTGCCAGTACGGGAGGATTCTCTGGAAACACCATATATTTT
TRBV5-1	few	TRBJ2-2	TRBD2	CASSLGVTSGNTGELFF	TGCGCCAGCAGCTTGGGGGTCACTAGCGGGAACACCGGGGAGCTGTTTTTT
TRBV28	many	TRBJ2-5	TRBD1	CASSHRGLYQETQYF	TGTGCCAGCAGTCACAGGGGTCTGTACCAAGAGACCCAGTACTTC
TRBV10-1	.	TRBJ2-1	TRBD2	CASSVQRGPHEQFF	TGCGCCAGCAGTGTACAGCGGGGCCCCCATGAGCAGTTCTTC
TRBV5-1	.	TRBJ2-7	TRBD1	CASSLSGGLGQGLFYEQYF	TGCGCCAGCAGCTTGTCGGGCGGACTTGGACAGGGATTATTCTACGAGCAGTACTTC
TRBV29-1	.	TRBJ2-5	.	CSVEDGAVGTWYF	TGCAGCGTTGAAGATGGGGCAGTGGGTACGTGGTACTTC
TRBV19	.	TRBJ1-2	.	CASSMGWAANYGYTF	TGTGCCAGTAGTATGGGGTGGGCAGCTAACTATGGCTACACCTTC
TRBV9	.	TRBJ2-7	.	CASSLLGETYEQYF	TGTGCCAGCAGCCTCTTAGGAGAGACCTACGAGCAGTACTTC
TRBV10-3	many	TRBJ2-7	.	CAISESTLGRGEFYEQYF	TGTGCCATCAGTGAGTCGACCCTTGGAAGGGGAGAGTTTTACGAGCAGTACTTC
TRBV28	.	TRBJ2-7	TRBD2	CASQETLAGGHEQYF	TGTGCCAGCCAAGAGACACTAGCGGGAGGCCACGAGCAGTACTTC
TRBV29-1	few	TRBJ2-1	.	CSVESRPSNEQFF	TGCAGCGTTGAAAGTAGGCCTTCCAATGAGCAGTTCTTC
TRBV7-2	.	TRBJ1-1	.	CASSLTVNRNTEAFF	TGTGCCAGCAGCTTAACGGTGAACAGGAACACTGAAGCTTTCTTT
TRBV27	few	TRBJ2-4	.	CASSLQGNIQYF	TGTGCCAGCAGTTTGCAGGGAAACATTCAGTACTTC
TRBV25-1	.	TRBJ2-1	.	CASSELWMEQFF	TGTGCCAGCAGTGAATTATGGATGGAGCAGTTCTTC
TRBV15	few	TRBJ2-3	TRBD2	CATSRDDAASGIGDTQYF	TGTGCCACCAGCAGAGATGACGCAGCTAGCGGGATTGGAGATACGCAGTATTTT
TRBV6-5	many	TRBJ2-5	.	CASSHGETQYF	TGTGCCAGCAGTCACGGAGAGACCCAGTACTTC
TRBV2	.	TRBJ2-7	TRBD1	CASSEAGDSYYEQYF	TGTGCCAGCAGTGAAGCCGGGGACAGTTACTACGAGCAGTACTTC
TRBV11-1	.	TRBJ2-3	.	CASSSIGNTDTQYF	TGTGCCAGCAGCTCAATAGGGAACACAGATACGCAGTATTTT